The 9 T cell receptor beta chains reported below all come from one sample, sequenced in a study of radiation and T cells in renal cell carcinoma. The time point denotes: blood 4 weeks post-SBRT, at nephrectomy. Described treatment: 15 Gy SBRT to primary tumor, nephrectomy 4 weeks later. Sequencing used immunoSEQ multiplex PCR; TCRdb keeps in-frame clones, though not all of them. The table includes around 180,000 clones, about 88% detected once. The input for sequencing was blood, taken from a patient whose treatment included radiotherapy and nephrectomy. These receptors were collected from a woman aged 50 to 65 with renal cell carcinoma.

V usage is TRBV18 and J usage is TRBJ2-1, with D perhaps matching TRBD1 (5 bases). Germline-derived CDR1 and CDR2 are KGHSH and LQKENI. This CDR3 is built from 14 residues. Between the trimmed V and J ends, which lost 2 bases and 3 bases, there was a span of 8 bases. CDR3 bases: TGTGCCAGCTCACCAGACAGAAACTACAATGAGCAGTTCTTC. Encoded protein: CASSPDRNYNEQFF.

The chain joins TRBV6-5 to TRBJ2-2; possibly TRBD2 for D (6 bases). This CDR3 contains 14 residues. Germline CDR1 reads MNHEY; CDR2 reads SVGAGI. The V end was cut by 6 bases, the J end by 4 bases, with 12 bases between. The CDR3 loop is CASRNTGGTGELFF. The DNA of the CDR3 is TGTGCCAGCAGAAACACCGGGGGCACCGGGGAGCTGTTTTTT.

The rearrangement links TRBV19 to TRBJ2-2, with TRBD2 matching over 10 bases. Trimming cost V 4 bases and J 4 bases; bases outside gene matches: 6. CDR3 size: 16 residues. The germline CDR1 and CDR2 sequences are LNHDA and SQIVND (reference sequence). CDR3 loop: CASSTQRGGGTGELFF. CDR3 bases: TGTGCCAGTAGTACCCAGCGGGGGGGCGGCACCGGGGAGCTGTTTTTT. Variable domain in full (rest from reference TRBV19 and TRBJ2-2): DGGITQSPKYLFRKEGQNVTLSCEQNLNHDAMYWYRQDPGQGLRLIYYSQIVNDFQKGDIAEGYSVSREKKESFPLTVTSAQKNPTAFYLCASSTQRGGGTGELFFGEGSRLTVL.

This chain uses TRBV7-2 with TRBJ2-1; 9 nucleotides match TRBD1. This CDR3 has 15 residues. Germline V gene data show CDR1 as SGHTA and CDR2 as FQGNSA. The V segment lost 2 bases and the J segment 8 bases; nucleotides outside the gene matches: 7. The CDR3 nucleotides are TGTGCCAGCAGCTTATCCGGGACAGGGTTCGATGAGCAGTTCTTC. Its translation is CASSLSGTGFDEQFF.

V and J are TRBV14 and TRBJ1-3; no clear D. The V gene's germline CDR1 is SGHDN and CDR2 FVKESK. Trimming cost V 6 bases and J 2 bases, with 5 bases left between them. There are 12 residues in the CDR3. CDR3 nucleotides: TGTGCCAGCAGTTTTCCTGGAAACACCATATATTTT. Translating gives CASSFPGNTIYF.

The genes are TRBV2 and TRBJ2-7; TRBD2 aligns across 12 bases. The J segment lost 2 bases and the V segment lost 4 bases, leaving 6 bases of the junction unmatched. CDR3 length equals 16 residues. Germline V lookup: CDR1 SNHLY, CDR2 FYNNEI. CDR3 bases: TGTGCCAGCAGTGCCGGGACTAGCGGGCTGCCCTACGAGCAGTACTTC. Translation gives CASSAGTSGLPYEQYF.

CDR3 sequence reads: CASSPRQGGNTIYF. The CDR3, as DNA: TGTGCCAGCAGCCCTCGACAGGGGGGAAACACCATATATTTT. This chain links TRBV5-6 with TRBJ1-3; 8 bases line up with TRBD1. CDR1 and CDR2 (germline): SGHDT, YYEEEE. V shed 4 bases and J 4 bases; nucleotides not matched to a gene: 4. The CDR3 spans 14 residues.

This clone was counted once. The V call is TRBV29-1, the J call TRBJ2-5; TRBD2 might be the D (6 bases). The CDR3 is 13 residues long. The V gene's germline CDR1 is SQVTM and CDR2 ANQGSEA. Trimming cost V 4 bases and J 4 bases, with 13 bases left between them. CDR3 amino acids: CSVGGRGRETQYF. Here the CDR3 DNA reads TGCAGCGTTGGGGGACGGGGGAGAGAGACCCAGTACTTC.

CDR3 bases: TGCGCCAGCAGCTTGGTGCAGGGCGGCAGGGGCTACACCTTC. Amino acid sequence: CASSLVQGGRGYTF. The V and J genes are TRBV5-1 and TRBJ1-2; perhaps TRBD1 as D (5 bases). This CDR3 spans 14 amino acids. Trimming pared 0 bases from V and 8 bases from J, leaving 14 bases between. Per germline, CDR1 SGHRS and CDR2 YFSETQ.